The clone carrying this TCR beta chain was seen a few times. CDR3 length: 14 residues. V was shortened by 4 bases and J by 3 bases, with 14 bases between the two germline ends. CDR1 is SGHKS and CDR2 is YYEKEE in the germline V gene (reference sequence). This entry comes from a study of blood T cell repertoires in COVID-19. As for the study in general: There were acute and convalescent COVID-19 samples, and they came from the United States, Italy and Spain. The cDNA or gDNA used as material had been derived from T cells, B-cell-depleted T cells, or PBMCs.

Original methodology: From reference gene primer amplification, estimates of nucleated cell counts were derived. The protocol was immunoSEQ multiplex PCR, while the TCRdb copy is restricted to in-frame clones and leaves out a portion. The V and J calls and clone size were taken over from that table, and D and trimming were inferred from the DNA. The table lists about 140,000 clones, 70% to 80% of them singletons. The gene calls are TRBV5-5 and TRBJ2-7; tentative D call: TRBD1 (6 bases). The source is a woman of 80 years or more with active or convalescent COVID-19. Sequencing used peripheral blood. The CDR3 loop is CASSIDRSNYEQYF. The CDR3 DNA follows: TGTGCCAGCAGCATCGACAGGTCGAACTACGAGCAGTACTTC.